The entry below gives a single TCR beta chain sequence along with its context. With 0 bases clipped from V and 0 bases from J, the junction kept 5 bases outside the gene matches. This CDR3 is built from 16 residues. Germline CDR1 is LNHDA and CDR2 is SQIVND (reference sequence). Sequencing used immunoSEQ multiplex PCR; TCRdb keeps in-frame clones, though not all of them. The sample contains 75,000 to 85,000 clones, roughly 84% of which appear only once. This entry belongs to a study of glioma-infiltrating T cells after dendritic cell vaccination. Time point defined: after dendritic cell vaccination, including at tumor progression/relapse.

V and J are TRBV19 and TRBJ2-7, with 7 bases lining up with TRBD1. Material: blood, obtained after dendritic cell vaccination. The clonotype originates from a human donor with glioblastoma. CDR3 protein: CASSIDRDSSSYEQYF. The CDR3 DNA reads TGTGCCAGTAGTATAGACCGGGACAGTTCCTCCTACGAGCAGTACTTC.